Listed here are 20 T cell receptor beta chains from one sample, sequenced in a study of vaccination and CD4 T cells after COVID-19. Specified treatment: roughly 10-day PBMC culture with coronavirus spike peptide pools or control peptides (ViraFEST assay). No antigens are known for them. With the Oncomine TCR Beta short-read assay, DNA from cultured CD4+ T cells was sequenced. MiXCR was run by TCRdb on the PCR reads, yielding one entry per CDR3 protein. The sample yields 17,000 or so distinct CDR3 sequences, nearly 50% seen once. Sample: CD4+ T cells from blood, cultured in vitro, taken before SARS-CoV-2 vaccination. All receptors come from a human donor who had recovered from COVID-19.

The chain combines TRBV20-1 with TRBJ2-2; no clear D gene. The CDR3 length is 17 residues. Germline CDR1 is DFQATT and CDR2 is SNEGSKA (reference sequence). V lost 1 base and J 0 bases, leaving 15 bases between the germline ends. The CDR3 sequence is CSARVSLGPANTGELFF. CDR3 DNA sequence: TGCAGTGCTAGAGTGTCCCTCGGCCCGGCGAACACCGGGGAGCTGTTTTTT.

This sequence joins TRBV19 and TRBJ1-1; 9 bases agree with TRBD1. Germline trimming cut 5 bases from V and 4 bases from J; bases unmatched to any gene: 8. Germline assignment: CDR1 LNHDA and CDR2 SQIVND (reference sequence). CDR3 size: 15 residues. The CDR3 sequence: CASSVTGGLGTEAFF. The CDR3 bases are TGTGCCAGTAGTGTAACAGGGGGCTTAGGCACTGAAGCTTTCTTT.

V is TRBV19 and J is TRBJ1-1; 8 bases map to TRBD1. J was trimmed by 4 bases and V by 3 bases; bases with no gene match: 4. Germline CDR1 is LNHDA and CDR2 is SQIVND (reference sequence). The CDR3 loop spans 14 amino acids. CDR3 region: CASSMRTGTTEAFF. DNA for the CDR3: TGTGCCAGTAGTATGAGGACAGGGACCACTGAAGCTTTCTTT.

This clonotype has more than one count but fewer than ten. The genes are TRBV7-2 and TRBJ2-1; D is possibly TRBD1 (6 bases). This CDR3 has 13 residues. The V end was cut by 6 bases, the J end by 5 bases, with 11 bases between. Germline values: CDR1 SGHTA, CDR2 FQGNSA. CDR3 loop: CASRRTENNEQFF. In DNA, the CDR3 is TGTGCCAGCAGGAGGACAGAAAACAATGAGCAGTTCTTC.

This clonotype occurred a few times. The chain uses TRBV15 and TRBJ2-3; a weak D match, TRBD1 (7 bases). The germline V and J ends were trimmed by 0 bases and 6 bases, with 13 bases remaining between them. Germline assignment: CDR1 LNHNV and CDR2 YYDKDF (reference sequence). The CDR3 is made up of 15 amino acids. CDR3 sequence (DNA): TGTGCCACCAGCAGAGATAACCAGGGGGGTGATACGCAGTATTTT. Translated, it gives CATSRDNQGGDTQYF.

The chain employs TRBV18 and TRBJ2-7; D call uncertain. V was pared by 4 bases and J by 0 bases, with 7 bases between. Germline V gene sequence: CDR1 KGHSH, CDR2 LQKENI. This CDR3 is 13 amino acids long. The CDR3 bases are TGTGCCAGCTCACATTCCACCTCCTACGAGCAGTACTTC. Its translation is CASSHSTSYEQYF. Full variable domain (remainder filled in from reference TRBV18 and TRBJ2-7): NAGVMQNPRHLVRRRGQEARLRCSPMKGHSHVYWYRQLPEEGLKFMVYLQKENIIDESGMPKERFSAEFPKEGPSILRIQQVVRGDSAAYFCASSHSTSYEQYFGPGTRLTVT.

The chain uses TRBV30 and TRBJ2-1; 7 positions match TRBD2. With V trimmed by 1 base and J by 0 bases, 3 bases remained unmatched. In germline, CDR1 is GTSNPN, CDR2 SVGIG (reference sequence). The CDR3 runs 15 residues. The CDR3 is CAWSGLARSYNEQFF. The CDR3 nucleotides read TGTGCCTGGAGTGGACTAGCCCGCTCCTACAATGAGCAGTTCTTC.

This clonotype was counted between two and nine times. J is TRBJ2-7 and V is TRBV20-1; TRBD1 is a possible D gene (5 bases). The V gene's germline CDR1 is DFQATT and CDR2 SNEGSKA (reference sequence). This CDR3 spans 14 amino acids. Trimming shortened V by 2 bases and J by 3 bases, and 14 bases separated the two germline ends. The CDR3 region is CSARQGTFRYEQYF. The CDR3 DNA sequence: TGCAGTGCTAGACAGGGCACCTTTCGCTACGAGCAGTACTTC.

The rearrangement uses TRBV5-1 and TRBJ1-3; no clear D. Deletions cut 6 bases from V and 0 bases from J, with 13 bases between. In germline, CDR1 is SGHRS, CDR2 YFSETQ. The CDR3 consists of 15 residues. The CDR3 DNA is TGCGCCAGCACTTTGAACGGGAACTCTGGAAACACCATATATTTT. Its translation: CASTLNGNSGNTIYF.

This clonotype showed up just a few times. J is TRBJ1-1 and V is TRBV11-2; D not resolved. CDR1 and CDR2 from the germline V gene are SGHAT and FQNNGV. CDR3 length: 13 amino acids. Trimming took off 6 bases at V and 3 bases at J, with 11 bases between the two ends. CDR3 coding DNA: TGTGCCAGCAGTTGGGGAAGGGACACTGAAGCTTTCTTT. Translated: CASSWGRDTEAFF. Variable domain in full (rest from reference TRBV11-2 and TRBJ1-1): EAGVAQSPRYKIIEKRQSVAFWCNPISGHATLYWYQQILGQGPKLLIQFQNNGVVDDSQLPKDRFSAERLKGVDSTLKIQPAKLEDSAVYLCASSWGRDTEAFFGQGTRLTVV.

V is TRBV21-1 and J is TRBJ1-5; the table calls TRBD1, which could not be checked here. TRBV21-1 is reported as a pseudogene. This CDR3 is 12 amino acids long. The CDR3 is CASIVQDQPQHF. The CDR3, as DNA: TGTGCCAGCATCGTACAGGATCAGCCCCAGCATTTT.

The chain is built from TRBV11-3 and TRBJ1-1, with D tentatively TRBD1 (5 bases). The CDR3 is 14 residues long. Germline V gene data show CDR1 as SGHNT and CDR2 as YENEEA. V lost 3 bases and J 1 base, leaving 9 bases between the germline ends. CDR3 sequence reads: CASSFRDRNTEAFF. The CDR3 DNA sequence: TGTGCCAGCAGCTTCCGGGACCGGAACACTGAAGCTTTCTTT.

CDR3 protein: CASSPTGSSDTQYF. CDR3 sequence (DNA): TGTGCCAGCAGCCCTACCGGAAGCTCAGATACGCAGTATTTT. The chain combines TRBV11-3 with TRBJ2-3; the D is unclear. Germline V CDR1 and CDR2: SGHNT, YENEEA. The CDR3 contains 14 residues. Trimming removed 5 bases from V and 4 bases from J, with 13 bases in between. The whole variable domain, filled in from reference TRBV11-3 and TRBJ2-3, reads EAGVVQSPRYKIIEKKQPVAFWCNPISGHNTLYWYLQNLGQGPELLIRYENEEAVDDSQLPKDRFSAERLKGVDSTLKIQPAELGDSAVYLCASSPTGSSDTQYFGPGTRLTVL.

V usage is TRBV7-3 and J usage is TRBJ1-5; D is possibly TRBD1 (6 bases). The CDR3 has 15 amino acids. Germline values: CDR1 SGHTA, CDR2 FQGTGA. Trimming cost V 1 base and J 5 bases, with 12 bases left between them. The CDR3 loop reads CASSLIEGGHQPQHF. CDR3 coding DNA: TGTGCCAGCAGCTTAATCGAGGGGGGTCATCAGCCCCAGCATTTT.

The chain couples TRBV20-1 to TRBJ2-7, with 10 bases that match TRBD1. The CDR3 sequence is 16 residues long. The germline V gene has CDR1 DFQATT and CDR2 SNEGSKA (reference sequence). With V trimmed by 0 bases and J by 5 bases, 10 bases remained unmatched. This CDR3 is CSARDRSGQGLNEQYF. In nucleotides, the CDR3 is TGCAGTGCTAGAGATCGTTCGGGACAGGGGCTCAACGAGCAGTACTTC.

The chain recombines TRBV2 with TRBJ2-1; 9 bases are shared with TRBD1. CDR1 is SNHLY and CDR2 is FYNNEI in the germline V gene. J was trimmed by 8 bases and V by 7 bases; bases with no gene match: 9. There are 14 residues in the CDR3. The CDR3 region has the DNA TGTGCCAGCACTGGGGACAGGGAAGAGGATGAGCAGTTCTTC. Encoded protein: CASTGDREEDEQFF.

The CDR3 reads CSARGLSTRGPLHF. The CDR3 DNA follows: TGCAGTGCCAGGGGACTCTCAACGAGGGGACCCCTCCACTTT. The chain is built from TRBV20-1 and TRBJ1-6, with D perhaps matching TRBD1 (6 bases). CDR1 and CDR2 (germline): DFQATT, SNEGSKA (reference sequence). The CDR3 length is 14 residues. The V end lost 6 bases, the J end lost 12 bases, and 21 bases lay between the germline ends.

The chain couples TRBV10-3 to TRBJ2-1; 11 bases align to TRBD2. Trimming took 4 bases from V and 4 from J; bases not matched to a gene: 3. This CDR3 spans 15 amino acids. Looked up from germline, CDR1 is ENHRY and CDR2 is SYGVKD. The CDR3 DNA sequence: TGTGCCATCAGTGCCCCTAGCGGGGGGTACAATGAGCAGTTCTTC. Protein: CAISAPSGGYNEQFF.

V is TRBV7-8 and J is TRBJ1-2; 10 nucleotides agree with TRBD1. This CDR3 comprises 15 residues. Germline-derived CDR1 and CDR2 are SGHVS and FQNEAQ. The trim removed 5 bases at V and 5 bases at J, leaving 8 bases unmatched. CDR3 sequence: CASSDRQGAGYGYTF. The CDR3 nucleotides are TGTGCCAGCAGCGATCGACAGGGGGCGGGGTATGGCTACACCTTC.

The CDR3 sequence is CASSLPGTGLLETQYF. The CDR3 bases are TGTGCCAGCAGCTTGCCCGGGACAGGTCTGCTGGAGACCCAGTACTTC. The V gene is TRBV5-4, the J gene TRBJ2-5, with TRBD1 matching 8 bases. V lost 1 base and J lost 5; bases outside the gene matches: 10. The germline V gene has CDR1 SGHNT and CDR2 YYREEE (reference sequence). The CDR3 runs to 16 residues.